The entry below gives a single T cell receptor beta chain sequence along with its context. The record originates from a study of T cells in Graves' hyperthyroidism and ophthalmopathy. Study information: Before treatment of any kind, peripheral blood was taken at initial diagnosis.

V lost 2 bases and J lost 6, with 11 bases in between. Germline values: CDR1 KGHSH, CDR2 LQKENI. The CDR3 loop spans 14 amino acids. The investigators amplified TCR beta CDR3 regions from RNA transcripts. The HTBI primer set drove a first-round RT-PCR of the TCR CDR3. TCRdb re-derived calls from the multiplex PCR reads in MiXCR, one entry per CDR3 protein. The sample holds about 560,000 distinct CDR3 sequences, 15% to 20% seen once. The chain is built from TRBV18 and TRBJ2-1; the D gene could be TRBD1 or TRBD2 (5 bases each). The receptor was isolated from a woman between 18 and 30 years old with Graves' hyperthyroidism. Sequenced material: blood. CDR3 bases: TGTGCCAGCTCACCAGGGGCTGGAGGCAATGAGCAGTTCTTC. This sequence encodes CASSPGAGGNEQFF.